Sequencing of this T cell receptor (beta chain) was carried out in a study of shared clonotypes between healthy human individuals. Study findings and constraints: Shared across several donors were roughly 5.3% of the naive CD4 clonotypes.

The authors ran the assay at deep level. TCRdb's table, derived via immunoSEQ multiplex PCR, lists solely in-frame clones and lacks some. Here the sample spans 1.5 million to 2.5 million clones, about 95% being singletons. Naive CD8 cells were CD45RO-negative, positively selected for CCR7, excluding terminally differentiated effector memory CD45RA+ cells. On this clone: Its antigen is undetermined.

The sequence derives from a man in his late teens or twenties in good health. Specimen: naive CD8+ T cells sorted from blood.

The CDR3 nucleotides read TGCGCCAGCAGCCAAGAAATTAACACCGGGGAGCTGTTTTTT. Translation gives CASSQEINTGELFF. The rearrangement links TRBV4-1 to TRBJ2-2, with D hard to call. Trimming took off 0 bases at V and 2 bases at J, with 4 bases between the two ends. The CDR3 extends over 14 amino acids. The V gene's germline CDR1 is MGHRA and CDR2 YSYEKL.